The present T cell receptor beta chain was sequenced within a study of blood T cells in healthy people across ages. Overall study findings and caveats: Naive T cell percentage strongly correlated with TCR beta diversity.

Every sample gave at least 5.5 micrograms of total RNA when it was extracted. Combining a sample-barcoded 5' primer with a J-beta primer mix, a second PCR ran for about 6 to 11 cycles. Individual samples furnished no less than 3 million CDR3-containing paired-end reads apiece. TCRdb redid the calling of the 5' RACE reads with MiXCR, one entry per CDR3 protein. The sample yields about 320,000 distinct CDR3 sequences, 27% seen once. CDR1 and CDR2 from the germline V gene are DFQATT and SNEGSKA (reference sequence). The CDR3 loop spans 13 amino acids. V lost 6 bases and J lost 7; bases outside the gene matches: 9. As concerns this clonotype: The antigen is not known.

The receptor was isolated from a woman in her sixties or seventies in good health. The sample taken for sequencing was blood. V and J are TRBV20-1 and TRBJ2-1, with 7 bases matching TRBD2. CDR3 amino acids: CSANPTSENEQFF. CDR3 bases: TGCAGTGCAAACCCTACTAGCGAGAATGAGCAGTTCTTC.